This T cell receptor beta chain was sequenced during a study of blood T cell repertoires in COVID-19. Germline V gene sequence: CDR1 WSHSY, CDR2 SAAADI. The V end was cut by 3 bases, the J end by 7 bases, with 12 bases between. CDR3 length: 13 residues. TCRdb's table, derived via immunoSEQ multiplex PCR, lists solely in-frame clones and lacks some. Of around 130,000 clones listed, about 85% are singletons. The chain uses TRBV10-2 and TRBJ1-2; D may be TRBD1 (6 bases). The TCR sequence derives from a man aged 65 to 85 with acute or convalescent COVID-19. Sequenced input: peripheral blood. CDR3 in DNA: TGCGCCAGCAGTGACCGGGACATGGGTGGCTACACCTTC. It encodes CASSDRDMGGYTF.